This is a list of T cell receptor beta chains from one sample in a study of T cells after yellow fever vaccination. Using its own MiXCR run on the 5' RACE reads, TCRdb lists one record per CDR3 protein. The sample yields 500,000 to 650,000 distinct CDR3 sequences, approximately 13% seen once. Sequenced here: PBMCs, sampled on the day of the yellow fever booster vaccination. The receptors derive from a man aged 25-40 years who received the YFV17D yellow fever vaccine. The CDR3 runs from the conserved cysteine through the conserved F or W. The D gene is left open where the match is weak. Expanded clones get a size class; other rows say once, few or many, or leave the size out.

J	D	size	V	DNA	CDR3
TRBJ1-5	-	few	TRBV6-2/TRBV6-3	TGTGCCAGCAGTTACCCCTTCGACAGCCTGAATCAGCCCCAGCATTTT	CASSYPFDSLNQPQHF
TRBJ2-2	TRBD1	-	TRBV5-4	TGTGCCAGCAGCTTAAGGGGGCTAGTCGGGGAGCTGTTTTTT	CASSLRGLVGELFF
TRBJ2-6	-	-	TRBV5-6	TGTGCCAGCAGCTTCGCCAGCTCCGCTCCCCAGAGCTCTGGGGCCAACGTCCTGACTTTC	CASSFASSAPQSSGANVLTF
TRBJ1-4	TRBD1	-	TRBV20-1	TGCAGTGCTAGAGATGGGTCAGGGGGTGGTGAAAAACTGTTTTTT	CSARDGSGGGEKLFF
TRBJ2-7	-	-	TRBV5-1	TGCGCCAGCAGCAATTCCGGGACGGCCTACGAGCAGTACTTC	CASSNSGTAYEQYF
TRBJ2-7	TRBD2	-	TRBV28	TGTGCCAGCAGTTCGCCCGGGAGGGGGAACGAGCAGTACTTC	CASSSPGRGNEQYF
TRBJ2-2	-	-	TRBV7-7	TGTGCTAGCAGCGCTAGCCTCACCGGGGAGCTGTTTTTT	CASSASLTGELFF
TRBJ2-5	-	few	TRBV7-9	TGTGCCAGCAGCGACCCTGGGGGATTTGAGACCCAGTACTTC	CASSDPGGFETQYF
TRBJ2-7	-	few	TRBV4-3	TGCGCCAGCAGCCAAGATCGGGGGCGGCAGCAGTACTTC	CASSQDRGRQQYF
TRBJ2-1	TRBD2	-	TRBV6-2/TRBV6-3	TGTGCCAGCAGCTGGGGGGGAAGCCCCCTTTTC	CASSWGGSPLF
TRBJ2-7	-	-	TRBV10-3	TGTGCCATCAGTGAGTTGCCACAGGGAGACGAGCAGTACTTC	CAISELPQGDEQYF
TRBJ2-7	-	few	TRBV5-1	TGCGCCAGCAGCTTGGACCGCAACGAGCAGTACTTC	CASSLDRNEQYF
TRBJ2-1	TRBD2	-	TRBV7-9	TGTGCCAGCAGCCCCCCCGGGACTAGTCGACACAATGAGCAGTTCTTC	CASSPPGTSRHNEQFF
TRBJ2-7	TRBD1	-	TRBV6-1	TGTGCCAGCACTCAAGTGGGTTCCAGGGGGAACGAGCAGTACTTC	CASTQVGSRGNEQYF
TRBJ2-1	TRBD1	few	TRBV5-1	TGCGCCAGCAGCTTAGGACAGGGGATTGTCAATGAGCAGTTCTTC	CASSLGQGIVNEQFF
TRBJ2-1	TRBD2	few	TRBV7-2	TGTGCCAGCAGCCTAGGGGGCGGGAGGGTCAATGAGCAGTTCTTC	CASSLGGGRVNEQFF
TRBJ2-2	-	few	TRBV4-3	TGCGCCAGCAGCCAAGTCTTAACCGGGGAGCTGTTTTTT	CASSQVLTGELFF
TRBJ2-3	-	-	TRBV5-1	TGCGCCAGCAGCTTGAGACGGACTAGCACAGATACGCAGTATTTT	CASSLRRTSTDTQYF
TRBJ2-5	TRBD2	many	TRBV6-5	TGTGCCAGCAGTCCCGGACTAGATGAGACCCAGTACTTC	CASSPGLDETQYF
TRBJ2-1	TRBD2	-	TRBV29-1	TGCAGCGTTGATGGGGATGGGACTAGTTGGGATGAGCAGTTCTTC	CSVDGDGTSWDEQFF
TRBJ2-1	-	few	TRBV11-3	TGTGCCCTAACTAGGCGGCTGGCCTGTCGGGTGCAGTTCTTC	CALTRRLACRVQFF
TRBJ2-4	TRBD1	-	TRBV29-1	TGCAGCGGATTCGTACTATCGGGACAGAAAAACATTCAGTACTTC	CSGFVLSGQKNIQYF
TRBJ2-7	-	-	TRBV14	TGTGCCAGCAGCCAAGTGAATCTCTACGAGCAGTACTTC	CASSQVNLYEQYF
TRBJ2-3	TRBD2	few	TRBV5-1	TGCGCCAGCAGCTTGGTTGGTTTAGCGGGGTTTTCAGATACGCAGTATTTT	CASSLVGLAGFSDTQYF
TRBJ2-2	TRBD2	many	TRBV7-2	TGTGCCAGCAGCTGGACTAGCGTTCGGGGCGGGGAGCTGTTTTTT	CASSWTSVRGGELFF
TRBJ1-4	-	few	TRBV12-3/TRBV12-4	TGTGCCAGCAGTCGCCCAACTAATGAAAAACTGTTTTTT	CASSRPTNEKLFF
TRBJ2-2	-	many	TRBV7-8	TGTGCCAGCAGCGAACAGAGGCCGACCACCGGGGAGCTGTTTTTT	CASSEQRPTTGELFF
TRBJ2-5	TRBD1	few	TRBV29-1	TGCAGCGTTGGACAGGGTGCCGAGACCCAGTACTTC	CSVGQGAETQYF
TRBJ2-7	TRBD2	-	TRBV12-3/TRBV12-4	TGTGCCAGCAGTTTAGCGGGACTAGATAAGCAGTACTTC	CASSLAGLDKQYF
TRBJ2-3	TRBD2	few	TRBV20-1	TGCAGTGCTAGAGATATCAAGACTAGCGGGAGTGCAGATACGCAGTATTTT	CSARDIKTSGSADTQYF
TRBJ1-5	-	few	TRBV10-2	TGCGCCAGCAGTGGGGGGGCGCAGGGGCAGCAGCCCCAGCATTTT	CASSGGAQGQQPQHF
TRBJ2-2	TRBD1	-	TRBV4-2	TGTGCCAGCAGCCAAGGTACAGGGGGTGACACCGGGGAGCTGTTTTTT	CASSQGTGGDTGELFF
TRBJ2-1	-	-	TRBV5-1	TGCGCCAGCAGCTGGGAAGATGAGCAGTTCTTC	CASSWEDEQFF
TRBJ2-1	-	few	TRBV24-1	TGTGCCACCAGTGGAGATATGGGGGCCTACTCCTACAATGAGCAGTTCTTC	CATSGDMGAYSYNEQFF
TRBJ2-5	-	many	TRBV6-1	TGTGCCAGCAGGGAAGAGACCCAGTACTTC	CASREETQYF
TRBJ2-7	TRBD1	few	TRBV5-1	TGCGCCAGCAGCCCAGGACAGGAGGAGGTCTACGAGCAGTACTTC	CASSPGQEEVYEQYF
TRBJ2-7	TRBD1	few	TRBV6-1	TGTGCCAGCAGTCATCGGACAGGGAAAGTGGACTACGAGCAGTACTTC	CASSHRTGKVDYEQYF
TRBJ2-2	TRBD1	-	TRBV19	TGTGCCAGTAGCAGCCGGCCAACAGGGGGCAAGAACACCGGGGAGCTGTTTTTT	CASSSRPTGGKNTGELFF
TRBJ2-1	TRBD1	few	TRBV4-2	TGTGCCAGCAGCCCCCTCGACAGGGACCAATGGGAGCAGTTCTTC	CASSPLDRDQWEQFF
TRBJ2-4	TRBD1	few	TRBV30	TGTGCCTGGGAGACAGGGGGGAACATTCAGTACTTC	CAWETGGNIQYF
TRBJ2-7	-	-	TRBV14	TGTGCCAGCAGCCAAGGGCCCTGGACCTCCCTACTACGCGAGCAGTACTTC	CASSQGPWTSLLREQYF
TRBJ2-1	-	-	TRBV7-6	TGTGCCAGCAGCCCCGGCGTGACAGTCTCGAATGAGCAGTTCTTC	CASSPGVTVSNEQFF
TRBJ2-2	-	few	TRBV3-1	TGTGCCAGTTCCGCCCAGGGAAAGTCCGGGGAGCTGTTTTTT	CASSAQGKSGELFF
TRBJ2-3	-	-	TRBV10-3	TGTGCCACCAGGAGTCCGGTTGCAGATACGCAGTATTTT	CATRSPVADTQYF